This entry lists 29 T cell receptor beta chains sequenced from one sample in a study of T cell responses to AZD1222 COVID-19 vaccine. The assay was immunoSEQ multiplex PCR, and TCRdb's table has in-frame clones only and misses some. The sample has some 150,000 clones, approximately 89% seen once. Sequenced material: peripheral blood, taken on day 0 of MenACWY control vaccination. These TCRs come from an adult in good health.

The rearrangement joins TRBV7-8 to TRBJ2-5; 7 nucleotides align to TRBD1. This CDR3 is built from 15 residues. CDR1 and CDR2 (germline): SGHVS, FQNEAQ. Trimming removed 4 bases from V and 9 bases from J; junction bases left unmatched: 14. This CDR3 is CASSSRDSYRAAQYF. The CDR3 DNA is TGTGCCAGCAGCTCCCGGGACAGTTATAGGGCGGCCCAGTACTTC.

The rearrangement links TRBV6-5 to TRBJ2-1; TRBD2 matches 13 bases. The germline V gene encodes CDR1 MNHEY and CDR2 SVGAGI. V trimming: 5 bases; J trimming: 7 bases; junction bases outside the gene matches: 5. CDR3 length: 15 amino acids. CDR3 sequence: CASSTSGRAGNEQFF. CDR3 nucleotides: TGTGCCAGCAGTACTAGCGGGAGGGCCGGGAATGAGCAGTTCTTC.

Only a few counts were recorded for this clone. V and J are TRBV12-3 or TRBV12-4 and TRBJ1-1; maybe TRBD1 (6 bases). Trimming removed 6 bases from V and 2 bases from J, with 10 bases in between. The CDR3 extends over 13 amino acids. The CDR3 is CASSRQANTEAFF. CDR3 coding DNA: TGTGCCAGCAGCCGACAGGCTAACACTGAAGCTTTCTTT.

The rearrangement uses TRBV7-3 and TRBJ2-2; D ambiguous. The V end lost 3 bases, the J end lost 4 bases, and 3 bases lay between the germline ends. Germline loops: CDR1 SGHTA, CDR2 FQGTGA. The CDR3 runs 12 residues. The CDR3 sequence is CASSFATGELFF. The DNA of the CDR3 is TGTGCCAGCAGCTTTGCCACCGGGGAGCTGTTTTTT.

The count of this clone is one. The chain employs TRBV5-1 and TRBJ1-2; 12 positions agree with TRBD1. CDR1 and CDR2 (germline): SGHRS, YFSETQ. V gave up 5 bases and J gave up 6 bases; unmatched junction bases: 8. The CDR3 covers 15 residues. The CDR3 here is CASREGQGARNGYTF. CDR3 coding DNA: TGCGCCAGCAGGGAGGGACAGGGGGCGAGGAATGGCTACACCTTC.

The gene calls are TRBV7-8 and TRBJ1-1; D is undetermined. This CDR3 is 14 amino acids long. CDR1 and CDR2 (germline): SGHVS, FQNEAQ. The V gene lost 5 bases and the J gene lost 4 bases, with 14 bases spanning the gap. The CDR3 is CASSAYESATEAFF. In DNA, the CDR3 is TGTGCCAGCAGCGCCTACGAGAGTGCCACTGAAGCTTTCTTT.

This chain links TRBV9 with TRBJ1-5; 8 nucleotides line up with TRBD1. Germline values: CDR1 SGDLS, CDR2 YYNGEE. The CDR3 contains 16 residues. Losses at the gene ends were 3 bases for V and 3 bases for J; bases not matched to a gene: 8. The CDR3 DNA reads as TGTGCCAGCAGCGCAGAGGGACAGGACGACAATCAGCCCCAGCATTTT. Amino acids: CASSAEGQDDNQPQHF.

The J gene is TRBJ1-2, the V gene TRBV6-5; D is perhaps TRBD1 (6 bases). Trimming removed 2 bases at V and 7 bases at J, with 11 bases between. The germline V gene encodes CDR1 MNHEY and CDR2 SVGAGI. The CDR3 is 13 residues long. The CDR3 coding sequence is TGTGCCAGCAGTTACGAGGGGGGTTCTGGCTACACCTTC. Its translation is CASSYEGGSGYTF.

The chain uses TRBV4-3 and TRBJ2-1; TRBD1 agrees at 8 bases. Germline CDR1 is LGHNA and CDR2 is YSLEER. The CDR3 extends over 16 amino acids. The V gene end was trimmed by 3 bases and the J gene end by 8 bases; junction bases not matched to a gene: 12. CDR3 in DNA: TGCGCCAGCAGCCAGGAGTGGGGACAGGTCCTACATGAGCAGTTCTTC. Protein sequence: CASSQEWGQVLHEQFF.

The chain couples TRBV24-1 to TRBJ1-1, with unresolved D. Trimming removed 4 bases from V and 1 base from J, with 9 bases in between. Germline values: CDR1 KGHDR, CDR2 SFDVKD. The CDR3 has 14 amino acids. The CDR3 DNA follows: TGTGCCACCAGTGACCCTTCGGGGAACACTGAAGCTTTCTTT. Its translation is CATSDPSGNTEAFF.

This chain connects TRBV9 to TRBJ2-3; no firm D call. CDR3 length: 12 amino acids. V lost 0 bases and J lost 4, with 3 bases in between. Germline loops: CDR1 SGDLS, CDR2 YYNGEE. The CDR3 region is CASSVVADTQYF. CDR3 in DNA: TGTGCCAGCAGCGTAGTTGCAGATACGCAGTATTTT.

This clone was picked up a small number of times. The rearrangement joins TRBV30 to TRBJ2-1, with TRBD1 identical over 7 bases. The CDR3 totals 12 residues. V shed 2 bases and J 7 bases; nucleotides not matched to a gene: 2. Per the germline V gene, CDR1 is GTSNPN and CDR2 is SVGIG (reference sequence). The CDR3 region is CAWSLQGNEQFF. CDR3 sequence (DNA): TGTGCCTGGAGTTTACAGGGGAATGAGCAGTTCTTC.

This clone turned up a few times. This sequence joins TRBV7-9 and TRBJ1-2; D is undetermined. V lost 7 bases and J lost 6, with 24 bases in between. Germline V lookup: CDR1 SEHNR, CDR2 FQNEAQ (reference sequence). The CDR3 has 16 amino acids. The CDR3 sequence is CASINLALGFKNGYTF. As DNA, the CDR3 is TGTGCCAGCATCAACCTGGCTCTGGGTTTTAAGAATGGCTACACCTTC.

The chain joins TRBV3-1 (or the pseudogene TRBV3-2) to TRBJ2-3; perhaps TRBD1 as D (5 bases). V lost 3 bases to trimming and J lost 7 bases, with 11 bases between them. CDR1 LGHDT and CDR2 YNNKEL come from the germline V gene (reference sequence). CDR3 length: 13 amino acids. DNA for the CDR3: TGTGCCAGCAGCCATGGCAGGGCGAATACGCAGTATTTT. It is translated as CASSHGRANTQYF.

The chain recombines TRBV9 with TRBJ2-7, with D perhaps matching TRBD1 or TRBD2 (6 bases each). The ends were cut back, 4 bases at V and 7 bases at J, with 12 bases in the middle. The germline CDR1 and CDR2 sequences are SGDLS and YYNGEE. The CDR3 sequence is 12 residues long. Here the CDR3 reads CASSPRRGEQYF. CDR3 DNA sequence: TGTGCCAGCAGCCCCCGGAGGGGGGAGCAGTACTTC.

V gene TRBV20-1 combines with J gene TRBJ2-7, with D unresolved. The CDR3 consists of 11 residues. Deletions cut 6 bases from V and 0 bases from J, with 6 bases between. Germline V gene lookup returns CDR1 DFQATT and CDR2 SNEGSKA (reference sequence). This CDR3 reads CSAPTSYEQYF. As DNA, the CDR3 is TGCAGTGCCCCGACCTCCTACGAGCAGTACTTC.

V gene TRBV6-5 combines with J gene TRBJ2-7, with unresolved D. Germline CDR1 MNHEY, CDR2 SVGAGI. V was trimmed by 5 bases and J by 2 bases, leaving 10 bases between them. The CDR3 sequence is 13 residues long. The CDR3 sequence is CASSSRHTYEQYF. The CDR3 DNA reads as TGTGCCAGCAGTAGTAGACATACCTACGAGCAGTACTTC.

The CDR3 protein is CASSLGTSSGKETQYF. The CDR3 DNA follows: TGCGCCAGCAGCTTAGGTACTAGTAGCGGTAAAGAGACCCAGTACTTC. The chain uses TRBV5-1 and TRBJ2-5; possible D gene TRBD2, 6 bases. V lost 2 bases and J 3 bases, leaving 17 bases between the germline ends. The CDR3 extends over 16 amino acids. In germline, CDR1 is SGHRS, CDR2 YFSETQ.

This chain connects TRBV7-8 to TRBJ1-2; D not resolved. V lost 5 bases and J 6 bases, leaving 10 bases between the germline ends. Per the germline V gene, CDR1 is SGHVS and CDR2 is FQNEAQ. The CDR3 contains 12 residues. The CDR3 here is CASSLLGHGYTF. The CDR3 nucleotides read TGTGCCAGCAGCCTTTTAGGGCATGGCTACACCTTC. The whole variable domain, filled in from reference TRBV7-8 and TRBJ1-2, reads GAGVSQSPRYKVAKRGQDVALRCDPISGHVSLFWYQQALGQGPEFLTYFQNEAQLDKSGLPSDRFFAERPEGSVSTLKIQRTQQEDSAVYLCASSLLGHGYTFGSGTRLTVV.

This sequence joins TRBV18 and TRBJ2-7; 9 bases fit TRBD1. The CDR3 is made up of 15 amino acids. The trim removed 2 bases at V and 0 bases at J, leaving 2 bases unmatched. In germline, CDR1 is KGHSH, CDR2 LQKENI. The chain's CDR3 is CASSPGQGTSYEQYF. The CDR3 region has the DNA TGTGCCAGCTCACCAGGACAGGGGACCTCCTACGAGCAGTACTTC.

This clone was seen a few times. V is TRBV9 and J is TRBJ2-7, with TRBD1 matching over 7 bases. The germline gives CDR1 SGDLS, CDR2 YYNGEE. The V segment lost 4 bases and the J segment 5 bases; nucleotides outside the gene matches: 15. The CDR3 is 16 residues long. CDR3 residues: CASSPQGDPSLHEQYF. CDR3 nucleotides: TGTGCCAGCAGCCCCCAGGGGGACCCTTCCCTCCACGAGCAGTACTTC.

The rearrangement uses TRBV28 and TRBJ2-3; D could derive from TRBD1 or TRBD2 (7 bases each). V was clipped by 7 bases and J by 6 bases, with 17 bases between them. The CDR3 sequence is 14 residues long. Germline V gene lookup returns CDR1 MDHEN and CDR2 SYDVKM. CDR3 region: CASTPGGGMDTQYF. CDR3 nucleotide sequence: TGTGCCAGCACTCCAGGGGGAGGGATGGATACGCAGTATTTT.

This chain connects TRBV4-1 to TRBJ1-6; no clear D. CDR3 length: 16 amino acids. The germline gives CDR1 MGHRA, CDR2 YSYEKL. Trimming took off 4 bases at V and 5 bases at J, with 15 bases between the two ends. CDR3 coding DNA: TGCGCCAGCAGCCCCCGTGGGTCGGGGAATAATTCACCCCTCCACTTT. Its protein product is CASSPRGSGNNSPLHF.

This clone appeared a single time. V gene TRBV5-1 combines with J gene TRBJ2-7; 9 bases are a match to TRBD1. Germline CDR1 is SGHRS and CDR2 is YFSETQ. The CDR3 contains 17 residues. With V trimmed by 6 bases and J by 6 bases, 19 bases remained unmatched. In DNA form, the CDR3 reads TGCGCCAGCACCTTCCTGGTTCTCGGGACAGGGTCTACCGAGCAGTACTTC. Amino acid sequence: CASTFLVLGTGSTEQYF.

The CDR3 sequence: CASSVVGLSETQYF. The CDR3 bases are TGTGCCAGCAGCGTGGTTGGGCTGTCAGAGACCCAGTACTTC. The chain employs TRBV9 and TRBJ2-5, with D unclear. The V end lost 2 bases, the J end lost 4 bases, and 12 bases lay between the germline ends. CDR1 is SGDLS and CDR2 is YYNGEE in the germline V gene. The CDR3 has 14 amino acids. The full variable domain, in which reference TRBV9 and TRBJ2-5 provide the parts outside the CDR3, is DSGVTQTPKHLITATGQRVTLRCSPRSGDLSVYWYQQSLDQGLQFLIQYYNGEERAKGNILERFSAQQFPDLHSELNLSSLELGDSALYFCASSVVGLSETQYFGPGTRLLVL.

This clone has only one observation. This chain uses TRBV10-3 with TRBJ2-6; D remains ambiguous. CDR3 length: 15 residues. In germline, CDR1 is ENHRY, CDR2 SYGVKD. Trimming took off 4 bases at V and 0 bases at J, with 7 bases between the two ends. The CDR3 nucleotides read TGTGCCATCAGTGTCCTCTCCTCTGGGGCCAACGTCCTGACTTTC. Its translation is CAISVLSSGANVLTF.

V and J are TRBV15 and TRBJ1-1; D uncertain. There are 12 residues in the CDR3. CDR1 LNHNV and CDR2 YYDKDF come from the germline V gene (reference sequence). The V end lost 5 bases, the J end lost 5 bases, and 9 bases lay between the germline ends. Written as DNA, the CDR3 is TGTGCCACCAGCTTCGGGAGAACTGAAGCTTTCTTT. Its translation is CATSFGRTEAFF.

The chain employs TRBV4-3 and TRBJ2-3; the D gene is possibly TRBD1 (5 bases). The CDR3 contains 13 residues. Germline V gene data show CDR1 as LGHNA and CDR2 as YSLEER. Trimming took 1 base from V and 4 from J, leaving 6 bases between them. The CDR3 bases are TGCGCCAGCAGCCAAGGCAGGGCAGATACGCAGTATTTT. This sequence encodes CASSQGRADTQYF.

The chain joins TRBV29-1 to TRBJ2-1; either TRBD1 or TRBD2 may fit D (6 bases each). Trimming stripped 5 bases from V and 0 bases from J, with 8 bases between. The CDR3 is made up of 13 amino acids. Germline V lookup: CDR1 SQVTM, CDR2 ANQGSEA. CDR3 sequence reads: CSVWGASYNEQFF. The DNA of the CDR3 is TGCAGCGTTTGGGGGGCCTCCTACAATGAGCAGTTCTTC.